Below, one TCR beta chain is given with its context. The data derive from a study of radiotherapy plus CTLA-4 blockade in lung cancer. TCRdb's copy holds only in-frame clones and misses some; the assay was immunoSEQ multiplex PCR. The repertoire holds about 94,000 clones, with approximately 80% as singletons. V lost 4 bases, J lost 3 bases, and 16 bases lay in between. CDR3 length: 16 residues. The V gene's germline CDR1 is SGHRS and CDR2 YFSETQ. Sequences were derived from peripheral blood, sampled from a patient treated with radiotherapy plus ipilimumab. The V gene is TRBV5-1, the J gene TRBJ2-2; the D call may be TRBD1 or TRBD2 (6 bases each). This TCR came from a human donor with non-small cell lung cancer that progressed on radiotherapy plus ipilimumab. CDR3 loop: CASSALGGRDTGELFF. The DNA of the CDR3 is TGCGCCAGCAGCGCCCTTGGGGGGCGGGACACCGGGGAGCTGTTTTTT.